This T cell receptor (beta chain) was captured in a study of T cell responses to AZD1222 COVID-19 vaccine (dated by TCRdb to 2020 to 2023). Notes on the research overall: Because spike-specific TCR depth and breadth did not differ between the two schedules, AZD1222 recipients who got a second dose at roughly 4 weeks were pooled with those who got a second dose at roughly 12 weeks. Trial participants were enrolled into age subgroups of 18-55, 56-69 and 70-plus years, which contained about 150, 27 and 61 TCR-sequenced participants, respectively. A total of 233 trial participants underwent TCR sequencing, of whom 200 to 220 received two doses of AZD1222 and about 26 received two doses of the MenACWY control vaccine.

What this sample's time point label stands for: baseline before first vaccination. The vaccinee samples were drawn from two UK trials, COV001 and COV002, one of which was a single-blind randomized controlled phase 2/3 trial testing AZD1222 (ChAdOx1 nCoV-19) in healthy adults. Trial participant PBMC samples were collected at day 0 and day 28 after the second dose for TCRbeta chain sequencing. The CDR3 regions of human TCRbeta chains were subjected to immunosequencing. Regarding the original processing steps: TCRs in the repertoires were compared against a reference library of SARS-CoV-2-specific TCRs that had been generated with the MIRA antigen-specificity platform. Breadth was defined as the fraction of unique TCRs that were SARS-CoV-2-associated. Depth was defined as the fraction of total T cells that were SARS-CoV-2-associated. Using the MIRA data, each spike-specific TCR was mapped to the spike region that the TCR reacts to and placed in a CD4 or CD8 class. Log10-transformed breadth and depth values were compared by one-way ANOVA with Sidak's multiple comparisons tests. TCRdb holds this immuneACCESS table with in-frame rearrangements only. Some clones are missing; in checked studies, unresolved V genes explain under half, and the rest has no known cause. The V and J calls and clone size were taken over from that table, and D and trimming were inferred from the DNA. The sample records 96,000 or so clones, under 90% of which are singletons. 20% to 30% of the sample is in the top ten clones.

The study at large found these results: No day 14 peak-response samples were available, so repertoires were characterized only after the peak T cell response. Most participants were white British and females outnumbered males, and the authors suggested that clonal diversity may have been underestimated. After two AZD1222 doses, spike-specific TCR breadth and depth were significantly higher than at day 0 and than in MenACWY recipients. The 56-69-year group was small, and its depth increase did not reach significance, likely because of low power. Reportedly, almost half of the unique spike-specific TCRs recognized epitopes lying outside the regions that are mutated in the B.1.351 and B.1.1.7 variants. The vaccine-associated CD4 TCRs covered the entire spike protein, and the dominant responses fell in regions 160-218 and 743-854. Conclusions about previously exposed vaccinees were limited because only six or seven AZD1222 recipients were SARS-CoV-2 seropositive at baseline.

Of note for this clone: It lacks a known antigen. No much larger clonotype is one base removed from it; base qualities were not supplied.

CDR1 MDHEN and CDR2 SYDVKM were looked up in the germline V gene. Reading from cysteine to phenylalanine, the CDR3 counts 14 amino acids. The sequence is cut down to CDR3 DNA, 42 bases in frame from base 1. V trim: 2 bases; J trim: 5 bases; unmatched bases: 3. Recombination joined TRBV28 with TRBJ2-7; TRBD1 lines up with 10 middle nucleotides. This TCR was recovered from an adult in good health. The sample consisted of peripheral blood, taken on day 0 of AZD1222 vaccination. The CDR3 here reads CASSLLGQGNEQYF. The nucleotides read TGTGCCAGCAGTTTACTGGGACAGGGGAACGAGCAGTACTTC.